Below, 19 T cell receptor beta chains from the same sample are listed, as sequenced in a study of sequential checkpoint blockade in melanoma. Treatment here: randomized to nivolumab then ipilimumab (arm A) or the reverse (arm B). This table comes from immunoSEQ multiplex PCR, and its TCRdb copy is limited to in-frame clones, with some not included. The sample consists of 35,000 to 40,000 clones, roughly 90% of them appearing once. The sample consisted of CD8+ T cells sorted from blood (inferred from file names), taken from a patient given nivolumab and ipilimumab in sequence. Receptor source: a human donor with melanoma.

This rearrangement joins TRBV5-1 to TRBJ2-7, with a possible D match to TRBD2 (5 bases). The CDR3 loop spans 13 amino acids. Trimming removed 5 bases from V and 6 bases from J, with 15 bases in between. Germline loops: CDR1 SGHRS, CDR2 YFSETQ. CDR3 nucleotide sequence: TGCGCCAGCAGTCCCGGGGTTGACCTCGAGCAGTACTTC. Translating it yields CASSPGVDLEQYF.

The genes are TRBV6-5 and TRBJ2-1; 8 positions match TRBD2. V was pared by 6 bases and J by 10 bases, with 14 bases of the junction left unmatched. CDR1 and CDR2 from the germline V gene are MNHEY and SVGAGI. The CDR3 is made up of 15 amino acids. DNA for the CDR3: TGTGCCAGCAGACCCACGTTAGCGGGGCAAATGGAGCAGTTCTTC. This gives the protein CASRPTLAGQMEQFF.

The chain joins TRBV25-1 to TRBJ1-2, with D maybe TRBD1 (5 bases). The CDR3 contains 15 residues. The V gene lost 4 bases and the J gene lost 4 bases, with 16 bases spanning the gap. The germline V gene has CDR1 MGHDK and CDR2 SYGVNS. The CDR3 here is CASSAGAGLGYGYTF. CDR3 coding DNA: TGTGCCAGCAGTGCTGGGGCAGGGTTAGGCTATGGCTACACCTTC.

J is TRBJ2-5 and V is TRBV6-5; the D gene is possibly TRBD2 (5 bases). Deletions cut 6 bases from V and 8 bases from J, with 13 bases between. Germline CDR1 and CDR2: MNHEY and SVGAGI. The CDR3 spans 12 residues. DNA for the CDR3: TGTGCCAGCAGCCTCGGAGAGGGTACCCAGTACTTC. It yields the protein CASSLGEGTQYF.

This clone was observed once. The rearrangement links TRBV7-9 to TRBJ2-2; TRBD1 matches 7 bases. This CDR3 contains 13 residues. Looked up from germline, CDR1 is SEHNR and CDR2 is FQNEAQ (reference sequence). V was pared by 5 bases and J by 3 bases, with 0 bases of the junction left unmatched. CDR3 bases: TGTGCCAGCAGCACAGGGGACACCGGGGAGCTGTTTTTT. It yields the protein CASSTGDTGELFF.

This chain joins TRBV9 and TRBJ2-1; 8 bases are shared with TRBD2. J lost 7 bases, V lost 0 bases, and 6 bases had no gene match. Germline loops: CDR1 SGDLS, CDR2 YYNGEE. This CDR3 region has 15 residues. CDR3 nucleotides: TGTGCCAGCAGCGTAGCTCTAGCGGGTCTTAATGAGCAGTTCTTC. Translated, it gives CASSVALAGLNEQFF.

CDR3 sequence: CASSLGGKAGESPYEQYF. CDR3 sequence (DNA): TGTGCCAGCAGCTTAGGAGGGAAGGCGGGAGAGTCTCCCTACGAGCAGTACTTC. The chain uses TRBV5-8 and TRBJ2-7; 7 nucleotides match TRBD2. Trimming at V came to 2 bases and at J to 2 bases, leaving 16 bases not matched to a gene. The germline V gene encodes CDR1 SGHTS and CDR2 YDEGEE. The CDR3 has 18 amino acids.

This clone has a single count. The chain carries TRBV5-6 and TRBJ1-2; D is perhaps TRBD1 (6 bases). Trimming cost V 4 bases and J 4 bases, with 17 bases left between them. Per the germline V gene, CDR1 is SGHDT and CDR2 is YYEEEE. The CDR3 runs to 15 residues. CDR3 coding DNA: TGTGCCAGCAGCCGGCCCTCCGGGACAACCTATGGCTACACCTTC. Translated, it gives CASSRPSGTTYGYTF.

In its sample, this clone was seen once. This chain's CDR3 is CASSYSGGPEQYF. The CDR3 bases are TGCGCCAGCAGCTATTCTGGCGGTCCCGAGCAGTACTTC. The rearrangement joins TRBV5-1 to TRBJ2-7; D is uncertain. This CDR3 has 13 residues. With 3 bases removed from V and 6 bases from J, the gap between germline ends came to 13 bases. Germline V lookup: CDR1 SGHRS, CDR2 YFSETQ.

The table lists this clone with a count of one. This chain connects TRBV30 to TRBJ2-2; D is possibly TRBD1 (6 bases). Germline V gene sequence: CDR1 GTSNPN, CDR2 SVGIG (reference sequence). V lost 1 base to trimming and J lost 5 bases, with 8 bases between them. This CDR3 has 13 residues. CDR3: CAWSDTGTGELFF. The CDR3 region has the DNA TGTGCCTGGAGTGATACAGGGACCGGGGAGCTGTTTTTT.

This chain joins TRBV11-3 and TRBJ2-7; the D is unclear. V was clipped by 1 base and J by 3 bases, with 7 bases between them. This CDR3 comprises 13 residues. The germline CDR1 and CDR2 sequences are SGHNT and YENEEA. The CDR3 DNA follows: TGTGCCAGCAGCTTAGTAGGTAGCTACGAGCAGTACGTC. Translation: CASSLVGSYEQYV.

Worth noting for this clone: Compared with germline, one end of the junction differs, possibly owing to a read error. The chain is built from TRBV7-9 and TRBJ2-5; D remains unclear. The CDR3 runs 12 residues. Germline CDR1 is SEHNR and CDR2 is FQNEAQ (reference sequence). The CDR3 sequence: CASSLDREAQYF. As DNA, the CDR3 is TGTGCCAGCAGCTTAGACCGAGAGGCCCAGTACTTC. The full variable domain, completed using reference TRBV7-9 and TRBJ2-5, is DTGVSQNPRHKITKRGQNVTFRCDPISEHNRLYWYRQTLGQGPEFLTYFQNEAQLEKSRLLSDRFSAERPKGSFSTLEIQRTEQGDSAMYLCASSLDREAQYFGPGTRLLVL.

This chain uses TRBV6-5 with TRBJ1-5, with D perhaps matching TRBD1 (6 bases). The CDR3 has 15 amino acids. Germline assignment: CDR1 MNHEY and CDR2 SVGAGI. With 0 bases removed from V and 6 bases from J, the gap between germline ends came to 12 bases. As DNA, the CDR3 is TGTGCCAGCAGTTACTCAAGGGGGGGAACTCAGCCCCAGCATTTT. Its translation is CASSYSRGGTQPQHF.

The chain uses TRBV10-3 and TRBJ2-7; 13 bases map to TRBD2. This CDR3 has 19 amino acids. V lost 0 bases and J lost 5; bases outside the gene matches: 13. Germline-derived CDR1 and CDR2 are ENHRY and SYGVKD. The CDR3 protein is CAISESMTSGRTGGDEQYV. The CDR3 DNA follows: TGTGCCATCAGTGAGTCGATGACTAGCGGGAGGACCGGGGGGGACGAGCAGTACGTC.

This chain uses TRBV11-2 with TRBJ2-2, with 10 bases fitting TRBD1. The germline V gene has CDR1 SGHAT and CDR2 FQNNGV. Trimming cost V 4 bases and J 5 bases; bases outside gene matches: 7. This CDR3 has 16 residues. In DNA, the CDR3 is TGTGCCAGCAGCTCACCCCCGGGACAGGGGACCGGGGAGCTGTTTTTT. This encodes CASSSPPGQGTGELFF.

V is TRBV7-9 and J is TRBJ2-2; 7 positions match TRBD1. CDR3 length: 16 residues. Germline values: CDR1 SEHNR, CDR2 FQNEAQ (reference sequence). The V gene end was trimmed by 3 bases and the J gene end by 0 bases; junction bases not matched to a gene: 4. CDR3 nucleotide sequence: TGTGCCAGCAGCTTCCGGACAGGACCGAACACCGGGGAGCTGTTTTTT. Its translation is CASSFRTGPNTGELFF.

This sequence joins TRBV4-3 and TRBJ2-1, with 7 bases identical to TRBD1. Germline values: CDR1 LGHNA, CDR2 YSLEER. V lost 1 base to trimming and J lost 5 bases; unmatched junction nucleotides: 2. This CDR3 spans 14 amino acids. The CDR3 DNA is TGCGCCAGCAGCCAAGGGACAGGAAACAATGAGCAGTTCTTC. Its protein is CASSQGTGNNEQFF.

This rearrangement joins TRBV9 to TRBJ2-1, with 11 bases aligning to TRBD2. The V segment lost 3 bases and the J segment 3 bases; nucleotides outside the gene matches: 8. The CDR3 extends over 17 amino acids. Looked up from germline, CDR1 is SGDLS and CDR2 is YYNGEE. CDR3 in DNA: TGTGCCAGCAGCGCGCCCTCTAGCGGGGGGAACTACAATGAGCAGTTCTTC. Residues: CASSAPSSGGNYNEQFF.

The CDR3, as DNA: TGCGCCAGCAGCCAAGACAACAGACCCTACACTGAAGCTTTCTTT. It specifies CASSQDNRPYTEAFF. The chain joins TRBV4-1 to TRBJ1-1; D not resolved. Germline V gives CDR1 MGHRA, CDR2 YSYEKL. CDR3 length: 15 residues. The germline V and J ends were trimmed by 0 bases and 3 bases, with 11 bases remaining between them.